The 28 T cell receptor beta chains given below trace back to one sample, sequenced in a study of regulatory T cells in long-lasting Graves disease. Arm-PCR of CDR3 regions with iRepertoire HTBI primers generated TCR beta libraries. Each CDR3 protein is one row after TCRdb ran MiXCR on the multiplex PCR reads. The sample yields about 430,000 distinct CDR3 sequences, about 15% seen once. Time point specified: newly diagnosed GD, antithyroid drugs for less than 3 months. After RNA was extracted from PBMCs, the TCR library was made from it. The sample also formed part of further work on T cells in Graves' hyperthyroidism and ophthalmopathy.

The sequencing used peripheral blood mononuclear cells (PBMCs), collected at new diagnosis, from a patient treated with antithyroid drugs. These receptor sequences come from a woman between 40 and 50 years old with Graves disease.

This clonotype appeared many times. In DNA form, the CDR3 reads TGTGCCAGCAGTTACCACTCCCCGACAGGGCCCTACGAGCAGTACTTC. This codes for CASSYHSPTGPYEQYF. The chain recombines TRBV6-5 with TRBJ2-7; 7 positions agree with TRBD1. The CDR3 is 16 residues long. Germline-derived CDR1 and CDR2 are MNHEY and SVGAGI. Unmatched junction bases numbered 9, after V lost 2 bases and J lost 2 bases.

The J gene is TRBJ2-5, the V gene TRBV5-1; a possible D gene is TRBD1 (6 bases). This CDR3 has 11 amino acids. Trimming removed 8 bases at V and 5 bases at J, with 10 bases between. Germline values: CDR1 SGHRS, CDR2 YFSETQ. The CDR3 DNA sequence: TGCGCCAGGCAGGGGTGGGAGACCCAGTACTTC. As protein: CARQGWETQYF.

With respect to this clonotype: A junction boundary mismatches the germline segment, possibly from a read error. The chain carries TRBV10-2 and TRBJ2-1; D not resolved. The CDR3 runs to 11 residues. Germline V gene sequence: CDR1 WSHSY, CDR2 SAAADI. The CDR3 reads CAGSDLPEQFF. In DNA form, the CDR3 reads TGCGCCGGCAGTGACCTACCTGAGCAGTTCTTC.

This clonotype was counted once. This rearrangement joins TRBV2 to TRBJ1-1; 8 bases are shared with TRBD1. There are 15 residues in the CDR3. The germline CDR1 and CDR2 sequences are SNHLY and FYNNEI. The V segment lost 8 bases and the J segment 6 bases; nucleotides outside the gene matches: 14. The CDR3 DNA reads as TGTGCCAGCTCACAGGACAGGGCACCTCACGCTGAAGCTTTCTTT. This gives the protein CASSQDRAPHAEAFF. Looking up the rest from reference TRBV2 and TRBJ1-1 gives the full variable domain: EPEVTQTPSHQVTQMGQEVILRCVPISNHLYFYWYRQILGQKVEFLVSFYNNEISEKSEIFDDQFSVERPDGSNFTLKIRSTKLEDSAMYFCASSQDRAPHAEAFFGQGTRLTVV.

In its sample, this clonotype was seen many times. The chain carries TRBV5-1 and TRBJ2-2, with TRBD2 matching over 9 bases. In germline, CDR1 is SGHRS, CDR2 YFSETQ. The CDR3 totals 17 residues. Trimming removed 7 bases from V and 2 bases from J; junction bases left unmatched: 12. This chain's CDR3 is CASGKGTSRSNTGELFF. DNA of the CDR3: TGCGCCAGCGGCAAAGGGACTAGCCGGAGTAACACCGGGGAGCTGTTTTTT. The full variable domain, completed using reference TRBV5-1 and TRBJ2-2, is KAGVTQTPRYLIKTRGQQVTLSCSPISGHRSVSWYQQTPGQGLQFLFEYFSETQRNKGNFPGRFSGRQFSNSRSEMNVSTLELGDSALYLCASGKGTSRSNTGELFFGEGSRLTVL.

This clonotype was recorded at least ten times. The V and J genes are TRBV28 and TRBJ2-5; D not certain. V lost 5 bases, J lost 5 bases, and 15 bases lay in between. Germline CDR1 MDHEN, CDR2 SYDVKM. This CDR3 has 14 residues. The CDR3 spells CASSQGSLLETQYF. For the CDR3, the DNA is TGTGCCAGCAGTCAAGGTTCGCTACTGGAGACCCAGTACTTC.

This chain links TRBV20-1 with TRBJ2-7; the match to TRBD2 covers 10 bases. The germline gives CDR1 DFQATT, CDR2 SNEGSKA (reference sequence). J gave up 3 bases and V 3 bases, and 5 bases lay outside the gene matches. CDR3 length: 14 amino acids. The CDR3 bases are TGCAGTGCTAGGCTAGCGGGAGTTTTCTACGAGCAGTACTTC. It codes for CSARLAGVFYEQYF.

This clonotype was seen repeatedly, ten times or more. The chain joins TRBV4-1 to TRBJ2-1; D perhaps matches TRBD1 (6 bases). Deletions cut 1 base from V and 2 bases from J, with 15 bases between. In germline, CDR1 is MGHRA, CDR2 YSYEKL. The CDR3 runs to 17 residues. CDR3: CASSQGRTQGAYNEQFF. DNA for the CDR3: TGCGCCAGCAGCCAAGGACGAACACAGGGCGCCTACAATGAGCAGTTCTTC.

In this sample, this clonotype turned up many times. This chain links TRBV11-3 with TRBJ2-1; 7 nucleotides agree with TRBD1. Germline loops: CDR1 SGHNT, CDR2 YENEEA. The trim removed 5 bases at V and 5 bases at J, leaving 6 bases unmatched. CDR3 length: 14 amino acids. Here the CDR3 DNA reads TGTGCCAGCAGCCCAGGGGGACGGCACAATGAGCAGTTCTTC. Translation: CASSPGGRHNEQFF.

The chain joins TRBV13 to TRBJ2-1, with no clear D. CDR1 PRHDT and CDR2 FYEKMQ come from the germline V gene (reference sequence). V lost 0 bases and J 4 bases, leaving 10 bases between the germline ends. This CDR3 has 15 amino acids. CDR3 coding DNA: TGTGCCAGCAGCTTAGGAACAGATAATTACAATGAGCAGTTCTTC. It translates to CASSLGTDNYNEQFF.

Remarks on this clonotype: A much more abundant neighbour one base away suggests this may be a read error. This CDR3 fails to terminate in the conserved phenylalanine or tryptophan, so it likely reflects a read error. The chain carries TRBV30 and TRBJ1-5, with D maybe TRBD1 (6 bases). The CDR3 loop spans 12 amino acids. V shed 2 bases and J shed 7 bases, with 9 bases lying between them. In germline, CDR1 is GTSNPN, CDR2 SVGIG (reference sequence). CDR3 bases: TGTGCCTGGAGTAGGGGGGGACAGCCCCAGCATCTT. Its translation: CAWSRGGQPQHL.

In this sample, this clonotype turned up many times. This chain joins TRBV5-1 and TRBJ2-1; 7 bases line up with TRBD2. CDR3 length: 15 residues. The ends lost 6 bases at V and 4 bases at J; junction bases unmatched: 10. CDR1 is SGHRS, CDR2 YFSETQ, per germline. CDR3 loop: CASKDGGKLYNEQFF. CDR3 in DNA: TGCGCCAGCAAGGACGGGGGGAAGTTGTACAATGAGCAGTTCTTC. The full variable domain, with the rest looked up from reference TRBV5-1 and TRBJ2-1, is KAGVTQTPRYLIKTRGQQVTLSCSPISGHRSVSWYQQTPGQGLQFLFEYFSETQRNKGNFPGRFSGRQFSNSRSEMNVSTLELGDSALYLCASKDGGKLYNEQFFGPGTRLTVL.

In its sample, this clonotype was seen many times. The V and J genes are TRBV27 and TRBJ2-1, with 11 bases matching TRBD2. The CDR3 is 15 residues long. Germline loops: CDR1 MNHEY, CDR2 SMNVEV (reference sequence). Trimming cost V 5 bases and J 4 bases; bases outside gene matches: 4. The CDR3 is CASSPSSGGYNEQFF. For the CDR3, the DNA is TGTGCCAGCAGTCCCTCTAGCGGGGGGTACAATGAGCAGTTCTTC.

At least ten counts were recorded for this clonotype. The chain links TRBV24-1 to TRBJ2-2; no clear D gene. Trimming removed 0 bases from V and 4 bases from J, with 11 bases in between. Per the germline V gene, CDR1 is KGHDR and CDR2 is SFDVKD. The CDR3 length is 16 residues. CDR3: CATSDLPAYGTGELFF. For the CDR3, the DNA is TGTGCCACCAGTGATTTGCCAGCTTATGGCACCGGGGAGCTGTTTTTT.

This clonotype was counted ten times or more. This chain links TRBV28 with TRBJ2-7, with 9 bases aligning to TRBD1. The CDR3 runs 15 residues. The germline gives CDR1 MDHEN, CDR2 SYDVKM. V trimming: 3 bases; J trimming: 4 bases; junction bases outside the gene matches: 7. Here the CDR3 reads CASSFRDRVLYEQYF. CDR3 bases: TGTGCCAGCAGTTTCCGGGACAGGGTGCTATACGAGCAGTACTTC. Based on the CDR3 plus reference TRBV28 and TRBJ2-7, the full variable domain is DVKVTQSSRYLVKRTGEKVFLECVQDMDHENMFWYRQDPGLGLRLIYFSYDVKMKEKGDIPEGYSVSREKKERFSLILESASTNQTSMYLCASSFRDRVLYEQYFGPGTRLTVT.

This clonotype was found many times. The chain joins TRBV11-3 to TRBJ2-7; D could derive from TRBD1 or TRBD2 (6 bases each). The CDR3 is 15 residues long. V shed 5 bases and J shed 7 bases, with 21 bases lying between them. The germline CDR1 and CDR2 sequences are SGHNT and YENEEA. The CDR3 DNA reads TGTGCCAGCAGCCGGACGCGGGACAACCTTCGGGAGCAGTACTTC. Protein sequence: CASSRTRDNLREQYF. The full variable domain, in which reference TRBV11-3 and TRBJ2-7 provide the parts outside the CDR3, is EAGVVQSPRYKIIEKKQPVAFWCNPISGHNTLYWYLQNLGQGPELLIRYENEEAVDDSQLPKDRFSAERLKGVDSTLKIQPAELGDSAVYLCASSRTRDNLREQYFGPGTRLTVT.

This clonotype was observed many times. This chain connects TRBV7-9 to TRBJ1-1; 10 bases align to TRBD1. The germline V gene has CDR1 SEHNR and CDR2 FQNEAQ (reference sequence). The V segment lost 5 bases and the J segment 0 bases; nucleotides outside the gene matches: 6. This CDR3 region has 16 residues. The CDR3 sequence: CASSRTGGGMNTEAFF. CDR3 DNA: TGTGCCAGCAGCCGGACAGGGGGAGGAATGAACACTGAAGCTTTCTTT.

This clonotype has ten or more counts. The genes are TRBV3-1 and TRBJ2-3, with 7 bases matching TRBD2. The V gene's germline CDR1 is LGHDT and CDR2 YNNKEL (reference sequence). This CDR3 is 16 amino acids long. The J segment lost 1 base and the V segment lost 0 bases, leaving 4 bases of the junction unmatched. The DNA for the CDR3 is TGTGCCAGCAGCCAAGATCTGCTAGCGGGCACAGATACGCAGTATTTT. Residues: CASSQDLLAGTDTQYF.

This clonotype was observed many times. This chain joins TRBV9 and TRBJ1-6, with 7 bases lining up with TRBD1. CDR3 size: 16 residues. The J segment lost 6 bases and the V segment lost 4 bases, leaving 10 bases of the junction unmatched. The germline gives CDR1 SGDLS, CDR2 YYNGEE. In nucleotides, the CDR3 is TGTGCCAGCAGCTCCAATGCTGGGACAGCTAATTCACCCCTCCACTTT. Its translation: CASSSNAGTANSPLHF.

This clonotype has at least ten counts. V and J are TRBV10-2 and TRBJ2-2; D gene uncertain. There are 12 residues in the CDR3. V dropped 6 bases and J dropped 6 bases, with 8 bases sitting between them. In germline, CDR1 is WSHSY, CDR2 SAAADI. The CDR3 region is CASSSVSGELFF. In DNA, the CDR3 is TGCGCCAGCAGCTCAGTGTCCGGGGAGCTGTTTTTT.

This sequence joins TRBV27 and TRBJ1-1; 10 nucleotides match TRBD1. Germline-derived CDR1 and CDR2 are MNHEY and SMNVEV (reference sequence). J was trimmed by 4 bases and V by 6 bases; bases with no gene match: 20. The CDR3 has 19 residues. CDR3 region: CASRSFPGQGLRGSTEAFF. CDR3 nucleotide sequence: TGTGCCAGCAGGAGTTTCCCGGGACAGGGGTTAAGGGGGAGCACTGAAGCTTTCTTT.

This clonotype was detected many times. The chain is built from TRBV28 and TRBJ1-4; D remains unclear. From germline, CDR1 is MDHEN and CDR2 SYDVKM. V dropped 1 base and J dropped 8 bases, with 14 bases sitting between them. CDR3 length: 15 amino acids. CDR3 coding DNA: TGTGCCAGCAGTTTATCGGCAGTCCTGAGGGAAAAACTGTTTTTT. Translation gives CASSLSAVLREKLFF.

Written as DNA, the CDR3 is TGTGCCAGCAGCGGTGGGGTGGGACTAGCGGGAGTTAGGGTTACCTACGAGCAGTACTTC. This gives the protein CASSGGVGLAGVRVTYEQYF. This chain connects TRBV5-4 to TRBJ2-7; 14 positions agree with TRBD2. Germline V gives CDR1 SGHNT, CDR2 YYREEE (reference sequence). The CDR3 totals 20 residues. V was pared by 4 bases and J by 2 bases, with 17 bases of the junction left unmatched.

This clonotype has a count of ten or more. V and J are TRBV10-3 and TRBJ2-7; 11 positions match TRBD1. J lost 4 bases, V lost 3 bases, and 2 bases had no gene match. The CDR3 sequence is 14 residues long. CDR1 and CDR2 from the germline V gene are ENHRY and SYGVKD. CDR3 coding DNA: TGTGCCATCAGTGATGGGACAGGGGGATACGAGCAGTACTTC. It is translated as CAISDGTGGYEQYF.

About this clonotype: This could be a read error, since a much larger clone is one nucleotide away. The chain combines TRBV6-2 or TRBV6-3 with TRBJ2-5, with D possibly being TRBD2 (7 bases). Germline V gene data show CDR1 as MNHEY and CDR2 as SVGEGT. The length of the CDR3 is 15 residues. In DNA, the CDR3 is TGTGCCAGCACCAACCAGGGGAGGGTTGGAGAGTCCCAGTACTTC. Its translation is CASTNQGRVGESQYF.

This clonotype was seen ten or more times. The chain carries TRBV10-2 and TRBJ1-6, with D tentatively TRBD1 (6 bases). Trimming stripped 3 bases from V and 12 bases from J, with 9 bases between. Germline V gives CDR1 WSHSY, CDR2 SAAADI. The CDR3 covers 12 residues. CDR3 residues: CASSEGGRPLHF. In nucleotides, the CDR3 is TGCGCCAGCAGTGAAGGGGGGAGACCCCTCCACTTT.

On this clonotype: A far larger clone is off by one base, so a read error is likely. This CDR3 reads CASSGNFLAGGSTDAQYF. The CDR3 DNA reads TGTGCCAGCAGCGGAAATTTTCTAGCGGGAGGCAGCACAGATGCGCAGTATTTT. The rearrangement joins TRBV7-2 to TRBJ2-3; the match to TRBD2 covers 11 bases. From germline, CDR1 is SGHTA and CDR2 FQGNSA. The CDR3 loop spans 18 amino acids.

In this sample, this clonotype turned up many times. This rearrangement joins TRBV11-2 to TRBJ2-5; 9 bases fit TRBD1. CDR1 is SGHAT, CDR2 FQNNGV, per germline. The ends lost 3 bases at V and 1 base at J; junction bases unmatched: 6. The CDR3 contains 16 residues. The CDR3 region is CASSFTGGLGQETQYF. As DNA, the CDR3 is TGTGCCAGCAGCTTCACAGGGGGCTTGGGCCAAGAGACCCAGTACTTC.